This T cell receptor (beta chain) was sequenced in a study of blood T cell repertoires in COVID-19 (dated by TCRdb to between 2020 and 2021). With regard to the full study: Samples from collaborators originated in the United States, Italy and Spain and spanned both the acute and convalescent phases of COVID-19. The material from the prospective study consisted of cDNA or gDNA derived from T cells, B-cell-depleted T cells, or PBMCs. The dataset comprised deeply sampled blood TCRbeta repertoires from subjects exposed to, actively infected with, or recovered from COVID-19. The repertoires were made available in a free public database intended to serve as a resource for research on the immune response to SARS-CoV-2. Samples were obtained from the ongoing ImmuneRACE study (first 160 participants) and from 1,254 subjects provided by 6 global collaborators. A de-identified subject ID, COVID-19 status, age in years and sex were almost always included in the sample metadata. Where HLA class I and class II types were available, the types were taken from metadata supplied by the sample provider, not from assay-based typing.

Concerning this clone: Its target antigen remains unknown. Mismatch with germline at one junction end may stem from a read error.

The investigation overall reported the following: The quantity of clinical and demographic metadata differed by source and by participant and was supplied without curation.

As encoded in the germline V gene, CDR1 is SGDLS while CDR2 is YYNGEE. The CDR3 spans 15 residues, from the cysteine through the phenylalanine. Of all the DNA, just the CDR3 is kept, 45 bases in frame from base 1. In the prospective study, participants were about 18 to 100 years old, resided in under 30 geographic areas of the United States, and were enrolled through a virtual design. Cohort assignment in the prospective study relied on participant-reported clinical history from a screening survey and a study questionnaire. Recovered participants in ImmuneRACE Cohort 3 were defined by two consecutive negative NP/OP PCR tests, clearance by a healthcare professional, or resolution of symptoms. In the prospective study, mobile phlebotomists collected whole blood, serum and a nasopharyngeal or oropharyngeal swab from each participant. Additional blood draws and questionnaires over an approximately two-month period could optionally be provided by prospective study participants. Blood samples from the prospective study were shipped frozen or at room temperature prior to DNA extraction.

TCRbeta CDR3 regions were amplified from genomic DNA by means of the immunoSEQ Assay, a bias-controlled multiplex PCR. The authors' pipeline ran thus. Nucleated cell counts per sample were estimated from amplification of reference gene primers within the assay. To quantify the absolute abundance of each unique TCRbeta CDR3 rearrangement, sequence reads were collapsed and filtered. For each sample, productive Simpson clonality was calculated as the square root of Simpson's diversity index over productive rearrangements. This is the immuneACCESS table as TCRdb keeps it, with only in-frame sequences that have V and J called. A part of the clones is gone; compared with another copy, unresolved V genes explain less than half, and the rest is unexplained. The DNA was the basis for D and trimming; V, J and clone size are from that table. The sample records fewer than 350,000 clones, about 83% of which are singletons. Of the sample, about 6.1% is held by the ten largest clones.

Material: PBMCs or T cells enriched from blood (not recorded which). This sequence originates from a woman aged 40 to 50 who had recovered from COVID-19. The chain employs TRBV9 and TRBJ2-7; the junction holds 9 bases that match TRBD1. The nucleotide sequence reads as follows: TGTGCCAGCAGCCCGCAACGTCCCGGGACAGGGAAGGTCACCTTC. It specifies CASSPQRPGTGKVTF. The full variable domain, with segments outside the CDR3 supplied by the reference TRBV9 and TRBJ2-7 proteins, appears as DSGVTQTPKHLITATGQRVTLRCSPRSGDLSVYWYQQSLDQGLQFLIQYYNGEERAKGNILERFSAQQFPDLHSELNLSSLELGDSALYFCASSPQRPGTGKVTFGPGTRLTVT.